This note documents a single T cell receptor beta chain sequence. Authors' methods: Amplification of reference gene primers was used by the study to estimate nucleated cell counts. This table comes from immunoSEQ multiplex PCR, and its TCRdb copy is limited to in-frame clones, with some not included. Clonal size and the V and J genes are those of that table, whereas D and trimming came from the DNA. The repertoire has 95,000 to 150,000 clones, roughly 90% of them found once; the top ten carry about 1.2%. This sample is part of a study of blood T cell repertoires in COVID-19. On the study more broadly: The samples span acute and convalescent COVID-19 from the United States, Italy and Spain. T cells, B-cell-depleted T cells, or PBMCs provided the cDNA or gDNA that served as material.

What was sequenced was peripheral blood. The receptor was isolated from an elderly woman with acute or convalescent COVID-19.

CDR3 nucleotide sequence: TGTGCCAGCAGTTTTGGGAGCAACTCCTACAATGAGCAGTTCTTC. It encodes CASSFGSNSYNEQFF. The gene calls are TRBV27 and TRBJ2-1, with D possibly TRBD2 on 5 matching bases. There are 15 residues in the CDR3. V lost 3 bases, J lost 0 bases, and 9 bases lay in between. Germline V gives CDR1 MNHEY, CDR2 SMNVEV (reference sequence).